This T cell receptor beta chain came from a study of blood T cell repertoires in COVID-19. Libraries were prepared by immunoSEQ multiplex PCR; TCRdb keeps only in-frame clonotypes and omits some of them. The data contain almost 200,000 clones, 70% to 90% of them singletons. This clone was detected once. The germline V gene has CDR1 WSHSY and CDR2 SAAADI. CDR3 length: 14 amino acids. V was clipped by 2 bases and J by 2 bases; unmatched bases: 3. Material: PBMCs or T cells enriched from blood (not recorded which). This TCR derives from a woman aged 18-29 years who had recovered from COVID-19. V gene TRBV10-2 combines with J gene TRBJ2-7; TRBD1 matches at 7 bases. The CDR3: CASSETGDAYEQYF. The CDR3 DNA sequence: TGCGCCAGCAGTGAGACAGGGGACGCCTACGAGCAGTACTTC.